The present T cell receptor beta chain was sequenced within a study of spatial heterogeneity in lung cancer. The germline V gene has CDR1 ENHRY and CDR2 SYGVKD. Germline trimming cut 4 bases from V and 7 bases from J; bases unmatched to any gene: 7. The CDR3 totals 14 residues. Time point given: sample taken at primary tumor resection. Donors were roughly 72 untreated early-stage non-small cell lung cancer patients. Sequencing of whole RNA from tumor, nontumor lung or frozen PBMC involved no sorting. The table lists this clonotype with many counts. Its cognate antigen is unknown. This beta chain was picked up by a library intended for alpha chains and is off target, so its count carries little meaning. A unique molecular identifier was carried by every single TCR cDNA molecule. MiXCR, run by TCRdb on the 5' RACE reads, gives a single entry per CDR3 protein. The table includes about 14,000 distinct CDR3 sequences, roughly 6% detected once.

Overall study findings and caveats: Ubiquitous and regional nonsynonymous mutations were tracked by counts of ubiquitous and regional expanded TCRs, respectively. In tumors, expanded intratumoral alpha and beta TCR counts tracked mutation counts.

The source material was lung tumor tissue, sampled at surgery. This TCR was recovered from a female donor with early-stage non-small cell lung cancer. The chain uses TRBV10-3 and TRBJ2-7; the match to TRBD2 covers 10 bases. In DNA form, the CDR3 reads TGTGCCATCAGTGTGCAGCGGGGGGGCCTGGAGCAGTACTTC. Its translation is CAISVQRGGLEQYF.